The 5 T cell receptor beta chains listed next were all sequenced from one sample in a study of T cell changes during pregnancy in multiple sclerosis. This table comes from immunoSEQ multiplex PCR, and its TCRdb copy is limited to in-frame clones, with some not included. This table has around 24,000 clones, roughly 85% appearing once. The sequences come from CD8+ T cells from peripheral blood mononuclear cells, collected in the first trimester of pregnancy. The receptors come from a female donor in good health, enrolled as a control in a pregnancy study.

The V call is TRBV5-6, the J call TRBJ2-5; 10 bases align to TRBD2. The CDR3 consists of 16 residues. Per germline, CDR1 SGHDT and CDR2 YYEEEE. The V gene end was trimmed by 2 bases and the J gene end by 2 bases; junction bases not matched to a gene: 6. The CDR3 region is CASSFPSGGVQETQYF. Written as DNA, the CDR3 is TGTGCCAGCAGCTTCCCTAGCGGGGGTGTACAAGAGACCCAGTACTTC.

The rearrangement uses TRBV11-2 and TRBJ2-7, with 7 bases aligning to TRBD1. V was clipped by 2 bases and J by 3 bases; unmatched bases: 7. The CDR3 runs 15 residues. Germline CDR1 reads SGHAT; CDR2 reads FQNNGV. The CDR3, as DNA: TGTGCCAGCAGCTTATCGGACAGGAACAGCTACGAGCAGTACTTC. It is translated as CASSLSDRNSYEQYF.

This clone was observed a single time. The V gene is TRBV11-2, the J gene TRBJ1-4; 7 bases are shared with TRBD1. The germline V gene encodes CDR1 SGHAT and CDR2 FQNNGV. The CDR3 contains 13 residues. V shed 5 bases and J 7 bases; nucleotides not matched to a gene: 4. CDR3: CASSLQGSEKLFF. DNA for the CDR3: TGTGCCAGCAGCCTACAGGGGAGTGAAAAACTGTTTTTT.

The chain couples TRBV4-3 to TRBJ2-1; weak D call: TRBD2 (5 bases). This CDR3 region has 17 residues. In germline, CDR1 is LGHNA, CDR2 YSLEER. Trimming cost V 0 bases and J 8 bases, with 20 bases left between them. CDR3 sequence reads: CASSQDPSRSGNDEQFF. In nucleotides, the CDR3 is TGCGCCAGCAGCCAAGACCCTAGCCGATCGGGGAACGATGAGCAGTTCTTC.

V gene TRBV28 combines with J gene TRBJ2-5; 10 nucleotides match TRBD1. The germline CDR1 and CDR2 sequences are MDHEN and SYDVKM. J lost 5 bases, V lost 5 bases, and 17 bases had no gene match. The CDR3 is 18 amino acids. CDR3 bases: TGTGCCAGCAGTCCCCTCGGGACTCGGGACAGGGGCTGGGAGACCCAGTACTTC. Translating gives CASSPLGTRDRGWETQYF.